This T cell receptor beta chain came from a study of T cells after posttransplantation cyclophosphamide. With 8 bases removed from V and 5 bases from J, the gap between germline ends came to 10 bases. The CDR3 extends over 11 amino acids. Germline V CDR1 and CDR2: SGHAT, FQDESV (reference sequence). Some clones are missing from TCRdb's copy, which holds only in-frame ones; the method was immunoSEQ multiplex PCR. The sample has about 20,000 clones; 95% to 98% are singletons. Points on this clone: Antigen unknown.

Cells defined as naive were viable CD3+CD4+ or CD3+CD8+ and CCR7+CD45RA+CD45RO-CD95-CD27+CD28+. Peripheral blood was collected from the related graft donor on the marrow donation day. Study-wide results and caveats: Later post-transplant blood repertoires were often dominated by donor CD8+ memory clones. TRB overlap between skin or GI tissue T cells and blood was limited.

The chain recombines TRBV11-1 with TRBJ2-7; D possibly corresponds to TRBD1 (6 bases). The sequence derives from a middle-aged man in good health, CMV-negative, and a related stem cell transplant donor. The sample comprised naive CD4+ T cells sorted from PBMCs. DNA for the CDR3: TGTGCCAGCGCTAGACAGGACGAGCAGTACTTC. Residues: CASARQDEQYF.